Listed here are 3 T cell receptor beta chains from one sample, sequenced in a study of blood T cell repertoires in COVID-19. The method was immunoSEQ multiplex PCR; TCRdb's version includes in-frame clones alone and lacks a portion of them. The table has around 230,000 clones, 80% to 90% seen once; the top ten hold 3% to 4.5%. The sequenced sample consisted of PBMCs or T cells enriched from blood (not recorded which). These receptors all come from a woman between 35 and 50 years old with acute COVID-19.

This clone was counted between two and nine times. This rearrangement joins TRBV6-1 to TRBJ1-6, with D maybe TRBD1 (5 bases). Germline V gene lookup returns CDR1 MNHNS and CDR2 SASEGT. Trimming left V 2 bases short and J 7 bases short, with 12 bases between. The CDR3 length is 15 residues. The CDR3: CASSEFGAMNSPLHF. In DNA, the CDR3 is TGTGCCAGCAGTGAATTTGGGGCCATGAATTCACCCCTCCACTTT.

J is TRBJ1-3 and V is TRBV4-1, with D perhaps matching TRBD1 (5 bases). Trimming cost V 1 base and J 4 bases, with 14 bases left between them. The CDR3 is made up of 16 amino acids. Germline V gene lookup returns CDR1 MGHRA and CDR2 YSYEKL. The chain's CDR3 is CASSQVPRGGGNTIYF. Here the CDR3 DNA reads TGCGCCAGCAGCCAAGTCCCAAGGGGAGGGGGAAACACCATATATTTT.

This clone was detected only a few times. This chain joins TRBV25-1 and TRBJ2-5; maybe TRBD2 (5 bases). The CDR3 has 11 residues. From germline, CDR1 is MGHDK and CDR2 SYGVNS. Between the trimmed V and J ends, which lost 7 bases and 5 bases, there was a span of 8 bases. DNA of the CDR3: TGTGCCAGCATTTCGGGGGAGACCCAGTACTTC. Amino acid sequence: CASISGETQYF.